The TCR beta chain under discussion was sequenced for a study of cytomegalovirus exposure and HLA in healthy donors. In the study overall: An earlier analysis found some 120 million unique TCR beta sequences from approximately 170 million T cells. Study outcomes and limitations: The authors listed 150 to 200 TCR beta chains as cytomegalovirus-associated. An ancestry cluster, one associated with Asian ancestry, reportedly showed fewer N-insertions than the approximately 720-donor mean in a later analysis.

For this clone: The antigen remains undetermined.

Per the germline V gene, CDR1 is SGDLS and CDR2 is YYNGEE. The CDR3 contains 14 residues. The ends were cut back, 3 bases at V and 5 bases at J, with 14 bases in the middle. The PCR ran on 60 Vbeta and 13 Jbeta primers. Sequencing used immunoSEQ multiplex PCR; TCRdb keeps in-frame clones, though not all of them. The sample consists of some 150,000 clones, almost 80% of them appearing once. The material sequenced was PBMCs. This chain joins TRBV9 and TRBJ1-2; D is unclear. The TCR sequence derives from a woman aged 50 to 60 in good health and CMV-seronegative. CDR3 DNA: TGTGCCAGCAGCGCCGCGCGGGAATCTTATGGCTACACCTTC. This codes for CASSAARESYGYTF.